What follows describes a single T cell receptor (beta chain). The data originate from a study of cytomegalovirus exposure and HLA in healthy donors. This CDR3 region has 13 residues. Germline CDR1 is LNHNV and CDR2 is YYDKDF (reference sequence). V was pared by 8 bases and J by 7 bases, with 8 bases of the junction left unmatched. Both 60 Vbeta primers and 13 Jbeta primers went into the PCR. Here immunoSEQ multiplex PCR was the method, and the copy in TCRdb shows in-frame clones only, minus some. The table has about 100,000 clones, roughly four fifths seen once; the top ten hold about 10%. Sample: PBMCs. J is TRBJ2-7 and V is TRBV15; TRBD2 matches at 10 bases. The TCR originated in a middle-aged man in good health and CMV-seronegative. As DNA, the CDR3 is TGTGCCACCGCGATAGCGGGGGGAAGGGAGCAGTACTTC. This sequence encodes CATAIAGGREQYF.